These T cell receptor beta chains were read from a single sample in a study of identical twins. TCRdb redid the calling of the 5' RACE reads with MiXCR, one entry per CDR3 protein. The sample carries under 900,000 distinct CDR3 sequences, over 15% recorded once. This same sample was also taken into another study, of T cells expressing NK-cell markers.

Sequenced input: PBMCs. The receptors originated from a woman aged 18 to 35 in good health. Both conserved end residues are part of each CDR3. D genes are given only for firm matches. Not all rows give a size; the values are once, few, many and, for expanded clones, a class.

j_gene	abundance	v_gene	d_gene	CDR3nt	CDR3aa
TRBJ2-1	-	TRBV7-9	-	TGTGCCAGCAGCTTAGGTCTCTATAGCTCCTACAATGAGCAGTTCTTC	CASSLGLYSSYNEQFF
TRBJ2-2	-	TRBV7-8	TRBD2	TGTGCCAGCACCTTCAAGCGGGAGTTAACCGGGGAGCTGTTTTTT	CASTFKRELTGELFF
TRBJ2-5	-	TRBV6-1	TRBD1	TGTGCCAGCAGTCGACAGGGGGTGTTAGAGACCCAGTACTTC	CASSRQGVLETQYF
TRBJ2-1	few	TRBV12-3/TRBV12-4	TRBD2	TGTGCCAGCAGTCTCCAGACTAGCGGGCGGGAGCAGTTCTTC	CASSLQTSGREQFF
TRBJ2-7	-	TRBV5-1	-	TGCGCCAGCAGCTTGGTATCAGAGCATCGCGAGCAGTACTTC	CASSLVSEHREQYF
TRBJ2-7	-	TRBV12-3/TRBV12-4	TRBD2	TGTGCCAGCAGTATTAGAGCCCCACTAGCGGGATCCAACGAGCAGTACTTC	CASSIRAPLAGSNEQYF
TRBJ2-3	-	TRBV20-1	-	TGCAGTGCTAGAAAGGGGGGCTCAACAGATACGCAGTATTTT	CSARKGGSTDTQYF
TRBJ1-1	-	TRBV29-1	-	TGCAGCGTTGACCCCTTACGCCGGGGGAACACTGAAGCTTTCTTT	CSVDPLRRGNTEAFF
TRBJ1-6	-	TRBV20-1	-	TGCAGTGCTAGAGATGAACGCATCTCCTATAATTCACCCCTCCACTTT	CSARDERISYNSPLHF
TRBJ1-3	-	TRBV13	-	TGTGCCAGCAGCTTTATCCCCAGGGAGATGGGGAACACCATATATTTT	CASSFIPREMGNTIYF
TRBJ2-7	-	TRBV30	TRBD2	TGTGCCTGGAGTGTACAGCTAGCGGGGTCCTACGAGCAGTACTTC	CAWSVQLAGSYEQYF
TRBJ2-6	-	TRBV7-2	-	TGTGCCAGCAGCCCACGGCGATACTCTGGGGCCAACGTCCTGACTTTC	CASSPRRYSGANVLTF
TRBJ2-5	-	TRBV5-4	-	TGTGCCAGCAGCTTGGGGGCGGGTACGGAGACCCAGTACTTC	CASSLGAGTETQYF
TRBJ1-1	-	TRBV20-1	-	TGCAGTGTGACACCAAACACTGAAGCTTTCTTT	CSVTPNTEAFF
TRBJ1-5	few	TRBV20-1	-	TGCAGTGCTTCTACAGGGTTTCAGCCCCAGCATTTT	CSASTGFQPQHF
TRBJ2-3	-	TRBV7-3	TRBD2	TGTGCCAGCAGCTTCCGACTAGCGGGGGTAAAAGATACGCAGTATTTT	CASSFRLAGVKDTQYF
TRBJ2-5	few	TRBV6-1	-	TGTGCCAGCACCCCAGGGGGGTACCAAGAGACCCAGTACTTC	CASTPGGYQETQYF
TRBJ2-7	few	TRBV27	-	TGTGCCAGCGGCAGACAAACGAACGACGAGCAGTACTTC	CASGRQTNDEQYF
TRBJ2-3	-	TRBV10-3	-	TGTGCCATCAGTGCATCAGATACGCAGTATTTT	CAISASDTQYF
TRBJ2-1	once	TRBV6-5	TRBD1	TGTGCCAGCAGTTACTCGGGACAGGGGAATTACAATGAGCAGTTCTTC	CASSYSGQGNYNEQFF
TRBJ2-7	-	TRBV7-9	TRBD2	TGTGCCAGCAGCTTAGGAGGACTAGCGGGGCAATCCTACGAGCAGTACTTC	CASSLGGLAGQSYEQYF
TRBJ2-5	-	TRBV4-3	TRBD2	TGCGCCAGCAGCCAAGAATCGACTAGCGGGAGTGGGGAGACCCAGTACTTC	CASSQESTSGSGETQYF
TRBJ1-1	-	TRBV6-1	-	TGTGCCAGCAGGGACAGTACTAACACTGAAGCTTTCTTT	CASRDSTNTEAFF
TRBJ2-7	-	TRBV14	-	TGTGCCAGCAGCCAAATAAACTACGAGCAGTACTTC	CASSQINYEQYF
TRBJ2-3	few	TRBV5-1	-	TGCGCCAGCAGCTTCCGGATCCTAACTAGTACCATCCCCACAGATACGCAGTATTTT	CASSFRILTSTIPTDTQYF
TRBJ2-5	-	TRBV5-1	-	TGCGCCAGCAGCTTGGATCCCGCGGGGGACAAAGAGACCCAGTACTTC	CASSLDPAGDKETQYF
TRBJ2-7	-	TRBV12-3/TRBV12-4	-	TGTGCCAGCAGTTTAAATCGCCTAGCCAGACCCTACGAGCAGTACTTC	CASSLNRLARPYEQYF
TRBJ1-2	few	TRBV25-1	-	TGTGCCAGCAGGTCATATGGACAGCCAGACTATGGCTACACCTTC	CASRSYGQPDYGYTF
TRBJ2-1	-	TRBV19	TRBD2	TGTGCCAGTAGTATTAGGGCGGGGGGGTTGGTAGAGCAGTTCTTC	CASSIRAGGLVEQFF
TRBJ2-7	few	TRBV4-1	-	TGCGCCAGCAGCACGGGACCGGACTCCTACGAGCAGTACTTC	CASSTGPDSYEQYF
TRBJ2-1	-	TRBV3-1	-	TGTGCCAGCAGCCCCTACGAGGGGGAGGAGCAGTTCTTC	CASSPYEGEEQFF
TRBJ2-5	few	TRBV29-1	-	TGCAGCGTTGAATCCGGGACAACATACCAAGAGACCCAGTACTTC	CSVESGTTYQETQYF
TRBJ1-2	few	TRBV29-1	-	TGCAGCGTCAGTGAAGGTGGCTACACCTTC	CSVSEGGYTF
TRBJ1-1	few	TRBV4-3	-	TGCGCCAGCAGCCAAGATCTATCCCTACACACTGAAGCTTTCTTT	CASSQDLSLHTEAFF
TRBJ2-7	-	TRBV4-3	TRBD1	TGCGCCAGCAGCCAAGACGGGACAGGGCATGTGGAGCAGTACTTC	CASSQDGTGHVEQYF
TRBJ2-2	-	TRBV5-6	-	TGTGCCAGCAGCTCCCATGCCGGGGAGCTGTTTTTT	CASSSHAGELFF
TRBJ2-1	few	TRBV6-2/TRBV6-3	-	TGTGCCAGTTGGGAGGGAGGGGGTGAGCAGTTCTTC	CASWEGGGEQFF
TRBJ2-7	-	TRBV7-8	TRBD1	TGTGCCAGCTTGGTAGGCAGGGGGTCCCCCCTCTACGAGCAGTACTTC	CASLVGRGSPLYEQYF
TRBJ2-3	few	TRBV7-2	TRBD2	TGTGCCAGCAGCTTAGGGGGGACTAGCGGGAGGAGGATGGGGCAGTATTTT	CASSLGGTSGRRMGQYF
TRBJ2-3	many	TRBV5-6	TRBD1	TGTGCCAGCAGCCCTGACAGGGGTACGCAGTATTTT	CASSPDRGTQYF
TRBJ2-2	-	TRBV12-3/TRBV12-4	TRBD1	TGTGCCAGTGGGTTCGGACAGGGGATAGTCGGGGAGCTGTTTTTT	CASGFGQGIVGELFF
TRBJ1-4	few	TRBV20-1	TRBD1	TGCAGTGCTTCAGACAGGGTTAATGAAAAACTGTTTTTT	CSASDRVNEKLFF
TRBJ2-3	-	TRBV20-1	-	TGCAGTGCTAGAGTCGGGCCATTCACATCCGGCGATACGCAGTATTTT	CSARVGPFTSGDTQYF
TRBJ2-5	few	TRBV20-1	-	TGCAGTGCTAGTCGGGTGAACACTGGTTCGGAGACCCAGTACTTC	CSASRVNTGSETQYF
TRBJ2-7	-	TRBV10-3	TRBD1	TGTGCCATCACCAAAACAGGGGGCACAAGCCACGAGCAGTACTTC	CAITKTGGTSHEQYF
TRBJ2-2	few	TRBV18	-	TGTGCCAGCTCACCATCTGTTCTCACCGGGGAGCTGTTTTTT	CASSPSVLTGELFF
TRBJ2-7	-	TRBV27	-	TGTGCCAGCAAGAACTTGGGGGCGGTCTACGAGCAGTACTTC	CASKNLGAVYEQYF
TRBJ1-1	-	TRBV12-3/TRBV12-4	TRBD1	TGTGCCAGCAGTTCCCGGGACAGGGGGCAAGGAACTGAAGCTTTCTTT	CASSSRDRGQGTEAFF
TRBJ1-1	few	TRBV7-8	-	TGTGCCAGCAGCTTGGGTTCCATAGGAGGTGACACTGAAGCTTTCTTT	CASSLGSIGGDTEAFF